This T cell receptor (beta chain) was identified during a study of T cells after posttransplantation cyclophosphamide. Study conclusions and caveats: Recipient CMV seropositivity and CMV reactivation strongly tracked TRB clonality. Donor-recipient repertoire similarity was low at 1-2 months, rising over year one. Tissue-infiltrating T cells from skin or gut overlapped little with blood T cells.

Controls had myeloablative marrow grafts with methotrexate and calcineurin inhibitor, sampled at 1 year. Profiling relied on immunoSEQ multiplex PCR, and the TCRdb table lists in-frame clones only, not all of them. The table has around 17,000 clones, 85% seen once. Regarding this clone: Its antigen is not identified.

The germline V gene encodes CDR1 SGHTA and CDR2 FQGNSA. The junction had 9 bases not matched to a gene; V was cut back by 5 bases and J by 4 bases. The CDR3 extends over 16 amino acids. Sequencing was performed on PBMCs, taken after allogeneic stem cell transplant with calcineurin inhibitor and methotrexate. The chain is built from TRBV7-2 and TRBJ2-2; 8 bases agree with TRBD2. The TCR was taken from a female patient aged 18-30 years who received an allogeneic stem cell transplant from an unrelated donor, was CMV-positive, and had acute and chronic GVHD. Some T cells could come from the graft donor. The CDR3 protein is CASSPGGRGSTGELFF. DNA of the CDR3: TGTGCCAGCAGCCCGGGGGGGAGAGGGAGCACCGGGGAGCTGTTTTTT.